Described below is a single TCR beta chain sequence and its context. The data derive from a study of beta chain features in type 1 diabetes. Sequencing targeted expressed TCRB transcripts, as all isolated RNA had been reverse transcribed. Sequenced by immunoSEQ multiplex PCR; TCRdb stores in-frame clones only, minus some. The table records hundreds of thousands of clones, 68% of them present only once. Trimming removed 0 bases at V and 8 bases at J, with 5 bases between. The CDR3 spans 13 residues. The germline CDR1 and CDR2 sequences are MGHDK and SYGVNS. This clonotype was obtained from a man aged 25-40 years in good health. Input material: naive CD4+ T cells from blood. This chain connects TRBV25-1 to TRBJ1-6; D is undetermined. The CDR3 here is CASSEYRDSPLHF. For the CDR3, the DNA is TGTGCCAGCAGTGAATATAGGGATTCACCCCTCCACTTT.